The clone carrying this T cell receptor (beta chain) was recorded at least ten times. Its matching antigen is unknown. In germline, CDR1 is SGHAT, CDR2 FQDESV (reference sequence). There are 15 residues in the CDR3. Germline trimming cut 0 bases from V and 7 bases from J; bases unmatched to any gene: 3. The sample originates from a study of regulatory T cells in long-lasting Graves disease. Study information: Graves' patients, newly diagnosed, had taken antithyroid drugs under 3 months. Whole-study results and caveats: Thyroid tissue went unexamined; only peripheral blood was analyzed. Favoring TRBV28, TRBJ1-2 and TRBJ2-5 was a feature seen in persistent disease.

To make TCR beta libraries, researchers used iRepertoire HTBI primers and Arm-PCR of CDR3 regions. TCRdb processed the multiplex PCR reads anew with MiXCR; each CDR3 protein has one entry. The table has about 450,000 distinct CDR3 sequences, around 15% seen once; the top ten hold around 10%. Time point specified: newly diagnosed GD, antithyroid drugs for less than 3 months. Extracted RNA from PBMCs served as the source of the TCR library. A further study also used this sample, focusing on T cells in Graves' hyperthyroidism and ophthalmopathy.

The receptor's source is a woman aged 25-40 years with Graves disease. The rearrangement joins TRBV11-1 to TRBJ2-1, with TRBD2 matching 10 bases. This material consisted of peripheral blood mononuclear cells (PBMCs), taken at new diagnosis, from a patient treated with antithyroid drugs. The CDR3 loop reads CASSLAGLAWNEQFF. CDR3 in DNA: TGTGCCAGCAGCTTAGCGGGACTAGCGTGGAATGAGCAGTTCTTC. The full variable domain, completed using reference TRBV11-1 and TRBJ2-1, is EAEVAQSPRYKITEKSQAVAFWCDPISGHATLYWYRQILGQGPELLVQFQDESVVDDSQLPKDRFSAERLKGVDSTLKIQPAELGDSAMYLCASSLAGLAWNEQFFGPGTRLTVL.